Each of the 9 T cell receptor beta chains below was sequenced from the same sample in a study of Graves' ophthalmopathy and Graves' hyperthyroidism. The authors amplified TCR beta CDR3 regions from RNA transcripts. Investigators did first-round RT-PCR with HTBI primers, then second-round multiplex PCR. TCRdb analysed the multiplex PCR reads with MiXCR anew, one entry per CDR3 protein. The sample has about 370,000 distinct CDR3 sequences; about 18% are singletons. Sequencing was performed on peripheral blood. The source is an adult woman with stable Graves' hyperthyroidism.

This clonotype was observed many times. The chain joins TRBV11-2 to TRBJ2-7; 14 bases line up with TRBD2. Germline trimming cut 5 bases from V and 3 bases from J; bases unmatched to any gene: 6. This CDR3 contains 16 residues. CDR1 is SGHAT and CDR2 is FQNNGV in the germline V gene. Here the CDR3 DNA reads TGTGCCAGCAGCCCTAGGGGGACTAGCGGGAGCTACGAGCAGTACTTC. It encodes CASSPRGTSGSYEQYF.

This clonotype appeared many times. This chain connects TRBV6-1 to TRBJ2-5, with TRBD1 matching over 8 bases. This CDR3 has 14 amino acids. The germline V gene has CDR1 MNHNS and CDR2 SASEGT. Unmatched junction bases numbered 8, after V lost 5 bases and J lost 6 bases. The CDR3 loop reads CASSLGQGVQTQYF. In DNA form, the CDR3 reads TGTGCCAGCAGTCTCGGACAGGGTGTACAGACCCAGTACTTC.

The rearrangement uses TRBV7-8 and TRBJ2-5; 9 nucleotides agree with TRBD2. V lost 1 base and J lost 5; bases outside the gene matches: 2. CDR1 is SGHVS and CDR2 is FQNEAQ in the germline V gene. The CDR3 has 14 amino acids. The CDR3 DNA reads TGTGCCAGCAGCTTAGTAAGCGGGAGGGAGACCCAGTACTTC. Encoded protein: CASSLVSGRETQYF.

Ten or more counts support this clonotype. The chain recombines TRBV7-9 with TRBJ2-7, with D perhaps TRBD2 (5 bases). The CDR3 is 13 residues long. V shed 5 bases and J shed 4 bases, with 12 bases lying between them. The germline V gene has CDR1 SEHNR and CDR2 FQNEAQ (reference sequence). DNA of the CDR3: TGTGCCAGCAGCCCTAGCAGGAGTTACGAGCAGTACTTC. Protein product: CASSPSRSYEQYF.

This clonotype has ten or more counts. This chain joins TRBV6-1 and TRBJ2-5, with 9 bases that match TRBD1. Germline lookup yields CDR1 MNHNS and CDR2 SASEGT. The CDR3 covers 15 residues. The J segment lost 4 bases and the V segment lost 6 bases, leaving 9 bases of the junction unmatched. In nucleotides, the CDR3 is TGTGCCAGCAGCCGGGACAGGGCAGTTCTAGAGACCCAGTACTTC. It codes for CASSRDRAVLETQYF.

The chain recombines TRBV18 with TRBJ2-5, with D possibly TRBD2 on 5 matching bases. Trimming took 0 bases from V and 5 from J, leaving 13 bases between them. Germline V gene data show CDR1 as KGHSH and CDR2 as LQKENI. The CDR3 is 15 amino acids. The DNA for the CDR3 is TGTGCCAGCTCACCACCGGGCGGGCTCCCGGAGACCCAGTACTTC. Its translation: CASSPPGGLPETQYF. Combining the CDR3 with reference TRBV18 and TRBJ2-5 gives the whole variable domain NAGVMQNPRHLVRRRGQEARLRCSPMKGHSHVYWYRQLPEEGLKFMVYLQKENIIDESGMPKERFSAEFPKEGPSILRIQQVVRGDSAAYFCASSPPGGLPETQYFGPGTRLLVL.

This clonotype was counted at least ten times. The CDR3 nucleotides read TGTGCCAGCCACAGGTTCAGCTCTGGAAACACCATATATTTT. Its translation is CASHRFSSGNTIYF. The rearrangement joins TRBV28 to TRBJ1-3, with D perhaps TRBD1 (5 bases). Germline assignment: CDR1 MDHEN and CDR2 SYDVKM. V was trimmed by 8 bases and J by 0 bases, leaving 11 bases between them. The CDR3 runs to 14 residues.

This clonotype came up a few times. V is TRBV29-1 and J is TRBJ1-2; D possibly corresponds to TRBD1 (6 bases). The CDR3 covers 13 residues. With 7 bases removed from V and 5 bases from J, the gap between germline ends came to 17 bases. Germline V gene lookup returns CDR1 SQVTM and CDR2 ANQGSEA. The CDR3 nucleotides read TGCAGCGCCGTAGGGGGATCTACTTATGGCTACACCTTC. It is translated as CSAVGGSTYGYTF.

At least ten counts were recorded for this clonotype. This chain links TRBV10-1 with TRBJ2-7; TRBD2 agrees at 8 bases. The ends lost 0 bases at V and 5 bases at J; junction bases unmatched: 12. Per germline, CDR1 WNHNN and CDR2 SYGVQD (reference sequence). The CDR3 is 17 residues long. For the CDR3, the DNA is TGCGCCAGCAGTGAGTCAGGTATACTAGCGGACCTCCACGAGCAGTACTTC. Residues: CASSESGILADLHEQYF.